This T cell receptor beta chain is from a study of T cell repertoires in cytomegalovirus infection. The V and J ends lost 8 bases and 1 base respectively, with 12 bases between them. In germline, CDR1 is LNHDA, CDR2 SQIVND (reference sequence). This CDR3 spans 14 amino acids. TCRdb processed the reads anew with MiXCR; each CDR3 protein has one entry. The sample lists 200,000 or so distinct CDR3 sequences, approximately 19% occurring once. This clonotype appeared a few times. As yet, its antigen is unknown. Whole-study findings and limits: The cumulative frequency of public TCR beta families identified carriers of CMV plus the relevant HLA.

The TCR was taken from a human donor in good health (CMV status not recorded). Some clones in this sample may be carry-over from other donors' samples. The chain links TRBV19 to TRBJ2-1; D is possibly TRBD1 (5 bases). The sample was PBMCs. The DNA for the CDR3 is TGTGCCAGTGCTGAGACAGAGTCCTACAATGAGCAGTTCTTC. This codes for CASAETESYNEQFF.